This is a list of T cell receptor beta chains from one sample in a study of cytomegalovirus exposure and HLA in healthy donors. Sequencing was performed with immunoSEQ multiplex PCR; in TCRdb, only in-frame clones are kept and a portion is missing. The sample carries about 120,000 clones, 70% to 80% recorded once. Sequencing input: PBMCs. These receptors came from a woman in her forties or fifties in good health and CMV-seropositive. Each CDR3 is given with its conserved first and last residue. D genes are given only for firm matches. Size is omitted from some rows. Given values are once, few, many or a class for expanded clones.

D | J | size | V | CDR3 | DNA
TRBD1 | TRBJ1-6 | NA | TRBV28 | CASSQTGYGSPLHF | TGTGCCAGCAGCCAGACAGGGTACGGTTCACCCCTCCACTTT
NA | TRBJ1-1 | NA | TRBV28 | CASSPGQPLNTEAFF | TGTGCCAGCAGTCCCGGACAGCCTCTGAACACTGAAGCTTTCTTT
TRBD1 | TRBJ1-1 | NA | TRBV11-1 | CASSRQGAGTEAFF | TGTGCCAGCAGCCGACAGGGGGCAGGGACTGAAGCTTTCTTT
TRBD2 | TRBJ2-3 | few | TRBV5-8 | CASSLVGGKTDTQYF | TGTGCCAGCAGCTTGGTGGGGGGGAAAACAGATACGCAGTATTTT
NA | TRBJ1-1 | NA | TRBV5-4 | CASSLRWGLNTEAFF | TGTGCCAGCAGCTTAAGGTGGGGGCTGAACACTGAAGCTTTCTTT
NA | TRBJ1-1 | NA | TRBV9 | CASSVGTVGHMNTEAFF | TGTGCCAGCAGCGTTGGTACAGTGGGTCATATGAACACTGAAGCTTTCTTT
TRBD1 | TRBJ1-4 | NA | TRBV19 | CASSTGTGGVALFF | TGTGCCAGTAGTACCGGGACAGGGGGAGTGGCCCTGTTTTTT
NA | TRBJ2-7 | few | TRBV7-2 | CASRGRGYEQYF | TGTGCCAGCAGGGGTAGGGGCTACGAGCAGTACTTC
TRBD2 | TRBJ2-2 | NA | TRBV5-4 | CASSSPGTSGRYTGELFF | TGTGCCAGCAGCTCGCCAGGTACTAGCGGGAGGTACACCGGGGAGCTGTTTTTT
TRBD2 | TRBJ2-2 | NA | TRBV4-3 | CASSHRLAGEPGGELFF | TGCGCCAGCAGCCATCGACTAGCGGGTGAACCGGGCGGGGAGCTGTTTTTT
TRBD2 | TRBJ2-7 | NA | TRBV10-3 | CAISKGLAGEQYSYEQYF | TGTGCCATCAGTAAAGGACTAGCGGGAGAGCAATACTCCTACGAGCAGTACTTC
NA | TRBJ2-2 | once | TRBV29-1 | CSVEGYGSGELFF | TGCAGCGTTGAAGGGTACGGGTCCGGGGAGCTGTTTTTT
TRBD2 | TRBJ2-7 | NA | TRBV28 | CASSPLRTSSPYEQYF | TGTGCCAGCAGTCCCTTAAGGACTAGTTCCCCCTACGAGCAGTACTTC
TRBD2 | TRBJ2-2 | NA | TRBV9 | CASRGLAGENTGELFF | TGTGCCAGCAGGGGGCTAGCGGGGGAGAACACCGGGGAGCTGTTTTTT
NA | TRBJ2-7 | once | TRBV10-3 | CAISLSDSYEQYF | TGTGCCATCAGTCTTTCAGATTCCTACGAGCAGTACTTC
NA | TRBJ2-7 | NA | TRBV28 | CACWNGGPYEQYF | TGTGCCTGTTGGAATGGGGGCCCCTACGAGCAGTACTTC
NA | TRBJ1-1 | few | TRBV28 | CASSTPGLTNTEAFF | TGTGCCAGCAGTACACCGGGACTCACGAACACTGAAGCTTTCTTT
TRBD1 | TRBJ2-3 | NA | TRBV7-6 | CASSLQGQVSDTQYF | TGTGCCAGCAGCTTACAAGGACAGGTATCAGATACGCAGTATTTT
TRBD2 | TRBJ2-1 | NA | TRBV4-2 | CASSQEGLAHYEQFF | TGTGCCAGCAGCCAAGAGGGACTAGCCCATTATGAGCAGTTCTTC
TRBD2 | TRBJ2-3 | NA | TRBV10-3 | CAISAGLAGGDGTDTQYF | TGTGCCATCAGTGCGGGACTAGCGGGAGGAGATGGGACAGATACGCAGTATTTT
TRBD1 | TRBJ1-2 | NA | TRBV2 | CASSDLGQGGGYTF | TGTGCCAGCAGTGACCTCGGACAGGGCGGTGGCTACACCTTC
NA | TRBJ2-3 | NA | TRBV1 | CTSSLGTGGKGYTDTQYF | TGCACCAGCAGCCTAGGGACAGGAGGAAAGGGATACACAGATACGCAGTATTTT
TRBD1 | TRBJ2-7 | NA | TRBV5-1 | CASSTGQGGNEQYF | TGCGCCAGCAGCACGGGACAGGGAGGCAACGAGCAGTACTTC
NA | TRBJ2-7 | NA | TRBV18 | CASSPNNRQFSEQYF | TGTGCCAGCTCACCAAACAATAGACAGTTCAGCGAGCAGTACTTC
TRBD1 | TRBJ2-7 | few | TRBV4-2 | CASSQIGTGPYEQYF | TGTGCCAGCAGCCAAATCGGGACAGGGCCCTACGAGCAGTACTTC
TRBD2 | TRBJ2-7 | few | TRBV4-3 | CASSLLAGDSYEQYF | TGCGCCAGCAGCCTTTTAGCGGGAGACTCCTACGAGCAGTACTTC
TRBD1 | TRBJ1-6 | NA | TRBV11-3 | CASSLAAGTGWSPLHF | TGTGCCAGCAGCTTAGCAGCAGGGACAGGGTGGTCACCCCTCCACTTT